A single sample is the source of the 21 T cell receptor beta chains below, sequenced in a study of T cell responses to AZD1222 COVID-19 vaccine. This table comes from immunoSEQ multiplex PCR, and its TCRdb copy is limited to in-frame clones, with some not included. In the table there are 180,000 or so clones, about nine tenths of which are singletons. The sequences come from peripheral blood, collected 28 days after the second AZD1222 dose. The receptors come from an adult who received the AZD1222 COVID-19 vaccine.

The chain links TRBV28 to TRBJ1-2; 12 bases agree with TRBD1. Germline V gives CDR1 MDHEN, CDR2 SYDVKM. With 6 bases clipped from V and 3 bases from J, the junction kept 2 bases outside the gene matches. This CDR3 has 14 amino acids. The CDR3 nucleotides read TGTGCCAGCAGGGGACAGGGGGCGGACTATGGCTACACCTTC. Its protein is CASRGQGADYGYTF.

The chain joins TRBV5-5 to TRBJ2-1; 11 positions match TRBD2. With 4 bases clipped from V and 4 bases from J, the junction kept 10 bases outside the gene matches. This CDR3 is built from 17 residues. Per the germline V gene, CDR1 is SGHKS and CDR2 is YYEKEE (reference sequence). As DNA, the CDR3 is TGTGCCAGCAGCCGCACCGGGACTAGCGGCGATTACAATGAGCAGTTCTTC. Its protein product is CASSRTGTSGDYNEQFF.

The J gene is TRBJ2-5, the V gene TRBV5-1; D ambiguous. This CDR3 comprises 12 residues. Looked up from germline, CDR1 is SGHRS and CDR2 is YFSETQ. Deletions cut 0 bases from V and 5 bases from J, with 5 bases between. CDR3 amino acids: CASSLVAETQYF. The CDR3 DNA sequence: TGCGCCAGCAGCTTGGTCGCGGAGACCCAGTACTTC.

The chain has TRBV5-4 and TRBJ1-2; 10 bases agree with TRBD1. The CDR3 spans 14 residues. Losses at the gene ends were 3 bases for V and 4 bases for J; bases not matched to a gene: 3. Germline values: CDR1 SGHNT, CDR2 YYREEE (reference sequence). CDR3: CASSWGQGSYGYTF. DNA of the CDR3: TGTGCCAGCAGCTGGGGACAGGGGAGCTATGGCTACACCTTC. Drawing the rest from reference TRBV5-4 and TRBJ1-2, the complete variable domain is ETGVTQSPTHLIKTRGQQVTLRCSSQSGHNTVSWYQQALGQGPQFIFQYYREEENGRGNFPPRFSGLQFPNYSSELNVNALELDDSALYLCASSWGQGSYGYTFGSGTRLTVV.

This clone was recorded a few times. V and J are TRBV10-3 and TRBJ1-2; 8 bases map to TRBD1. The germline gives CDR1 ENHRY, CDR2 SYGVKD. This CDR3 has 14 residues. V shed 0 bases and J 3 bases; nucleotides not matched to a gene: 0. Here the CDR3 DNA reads TGTGCCATCAGTGAGTCGACAGGGGACTATGGCTACACCTTC. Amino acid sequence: CAISESTGDYGYTF.

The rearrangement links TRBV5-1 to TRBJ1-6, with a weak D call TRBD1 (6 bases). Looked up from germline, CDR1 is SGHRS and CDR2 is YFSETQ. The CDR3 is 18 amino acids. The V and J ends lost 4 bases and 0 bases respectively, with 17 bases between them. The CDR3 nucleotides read TGCGCCAGCAGCGGCGGACAGTCCCCGAGCTCCTATAATTCACCCCTCCACTTT. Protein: CASSGGQSPSSYNSPLHF.

This chain's CDR3 is CASSVGSGMNTEAFF. CDR3 in DNA: TGTGCCAGCAGCGTAGGGTCCGGCATGAACACTGAAGCTTTCTTT. The chain joins TRBV9 to TRBJ1-1; no reliable D call. The CDR3 extends over 15 amino acids. From germline, CDR1 is SGDLS and CDR2 YYNGEE. The V and J ends lost 0 bases and 0 bases respectively, with 9 bases between them.

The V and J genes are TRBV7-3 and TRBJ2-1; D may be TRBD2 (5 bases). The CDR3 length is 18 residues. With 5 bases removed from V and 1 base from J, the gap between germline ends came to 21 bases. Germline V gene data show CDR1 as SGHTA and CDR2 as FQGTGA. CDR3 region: CASSHDPLGKISYNEQFF. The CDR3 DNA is TGTGCCAGCAGCCACGACCCCCTCGGGAAGATATCCTACAATGAGCAGTTCTTC.

Here the CDR3 reads CASSLGPPGGGNEQFF. The CDR3 DNA reads as TGTGCCAGCAGCTTAGGACCTCCAGGGGGTGGGAATGAGCAGTTCTTC. The rearrangement links TRBV7-6 to TRBJ2-1; TRBD1 matches 7 bases. Germline V gene sequence: CDR1 SGHVS, CDR2 FNYEAQ. V shed 1 base, J shed 7 bases, and the junction held 10 bases outside the gene matches. The CDR3 extends over 16 amino acids.

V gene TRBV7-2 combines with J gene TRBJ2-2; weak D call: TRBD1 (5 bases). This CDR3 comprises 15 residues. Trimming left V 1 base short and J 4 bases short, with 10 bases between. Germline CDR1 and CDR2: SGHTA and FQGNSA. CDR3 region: CASSLVGLGTGELFF. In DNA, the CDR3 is TGTGCCAGCAGCTTAGTGGGGCTCGGCACCGGGGAGCTGTTTTTT.

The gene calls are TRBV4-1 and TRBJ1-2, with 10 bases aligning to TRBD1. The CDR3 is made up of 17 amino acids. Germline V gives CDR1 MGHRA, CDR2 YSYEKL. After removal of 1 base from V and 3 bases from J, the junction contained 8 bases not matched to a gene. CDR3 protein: CASSQVQRDRGYYGYTF. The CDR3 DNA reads TGCGCCAGCAGCCAAGTCCAGCGGGACAGGGGCTACTATGGCTACACCTTC.

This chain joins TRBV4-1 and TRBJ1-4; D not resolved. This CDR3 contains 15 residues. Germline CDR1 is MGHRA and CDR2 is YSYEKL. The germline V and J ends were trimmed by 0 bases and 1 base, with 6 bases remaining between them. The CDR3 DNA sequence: TGCGCCAGCAGCCAAGATTGGGGAACTAATGAAAAACTGTTTTTT. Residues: CASSQDWGTNEKLFF.

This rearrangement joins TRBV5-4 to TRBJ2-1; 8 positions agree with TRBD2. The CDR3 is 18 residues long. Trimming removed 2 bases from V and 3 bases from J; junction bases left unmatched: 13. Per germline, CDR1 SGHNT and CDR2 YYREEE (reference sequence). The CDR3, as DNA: TGTGCCAGCAGCTTAGGCGGGGGGAGCTCGGAAAACTACAATGAGCAGTTCTTC. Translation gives CASSLGGGSSENYNEQFF.

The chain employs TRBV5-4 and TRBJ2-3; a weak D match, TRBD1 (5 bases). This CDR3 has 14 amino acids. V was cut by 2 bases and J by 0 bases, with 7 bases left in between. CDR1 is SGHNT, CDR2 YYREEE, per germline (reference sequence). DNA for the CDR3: TGTGCCAGCAGCTTTACAGGCAGCACAGATACGCAGTATTTT. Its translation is CASSFTGSTDTQYF.

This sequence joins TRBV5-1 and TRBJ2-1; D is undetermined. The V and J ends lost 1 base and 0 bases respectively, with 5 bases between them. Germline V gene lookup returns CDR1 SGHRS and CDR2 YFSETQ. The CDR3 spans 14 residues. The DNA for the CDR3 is TGCGCCAGCAGCTTGAATCCCTCCTACAATGAGCAGTTCTTC. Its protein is CASSLNPSYNEQFF.

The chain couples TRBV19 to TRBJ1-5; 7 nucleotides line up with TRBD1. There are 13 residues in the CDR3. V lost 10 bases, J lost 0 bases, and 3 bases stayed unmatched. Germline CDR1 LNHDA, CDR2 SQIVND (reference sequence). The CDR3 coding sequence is TGTGCCACGGGACAGCTTAGCAATCAGCCCCAGCATTTT. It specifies CATGQLSNQPQHF. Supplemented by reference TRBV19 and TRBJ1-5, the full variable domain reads DGGITQSPKYLFRKEGQNVTLSCEQNLNHDAMYWYRQDPGQGLRLIYYSQIVNDFQKGDIAEGYSVSREKKESFPLTVTSAQKNPTAFYLCATGQLSNQPQHFGDGTRLSIL.

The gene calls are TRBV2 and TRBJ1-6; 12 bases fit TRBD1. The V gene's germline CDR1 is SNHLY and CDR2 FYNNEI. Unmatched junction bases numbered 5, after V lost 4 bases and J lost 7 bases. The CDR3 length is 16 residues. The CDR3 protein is CASSGGQGAGNSPLHF. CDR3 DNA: TGTGCCAGCAGTGGGGGACAGGGGGCTGGGAATTCACCCCTCCACTTT.

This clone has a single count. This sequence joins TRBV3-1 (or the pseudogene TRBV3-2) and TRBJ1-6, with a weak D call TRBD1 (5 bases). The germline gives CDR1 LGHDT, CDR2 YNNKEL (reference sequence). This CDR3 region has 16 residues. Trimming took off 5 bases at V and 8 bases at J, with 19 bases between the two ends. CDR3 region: CASSLSGAGLDSPLHF. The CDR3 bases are TGTGCCAGCAGCTTAAGCGGGGCCGGTCTCGATTCACCCCTCCACTTT.

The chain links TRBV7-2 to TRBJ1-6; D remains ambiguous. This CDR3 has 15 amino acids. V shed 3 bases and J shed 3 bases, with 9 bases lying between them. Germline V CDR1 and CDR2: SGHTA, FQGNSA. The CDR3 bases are TGTGCCAGCAGCTTGCAGGCTAACTATAATTCACCCCTCCACTTT. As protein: CASSLQANYNSPLHF.

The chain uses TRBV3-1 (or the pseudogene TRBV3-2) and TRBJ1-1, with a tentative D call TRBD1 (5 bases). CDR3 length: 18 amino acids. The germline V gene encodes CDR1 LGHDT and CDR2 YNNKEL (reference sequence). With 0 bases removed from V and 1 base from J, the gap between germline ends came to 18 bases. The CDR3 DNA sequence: TGTGCCAGCAGCCAAGAGGGACGCTACGACAGCCGGAACACTGAAGCTTTCTTT. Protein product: CASSQEGRYDSRNTEAFF.

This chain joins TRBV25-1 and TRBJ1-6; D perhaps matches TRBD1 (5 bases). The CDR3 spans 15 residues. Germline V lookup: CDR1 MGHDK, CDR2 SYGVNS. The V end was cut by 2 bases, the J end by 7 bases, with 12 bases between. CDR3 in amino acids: CASSEGGIANSPLHF. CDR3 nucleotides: TGTGCCAGCAGTGAAGGGGGGATCGCAAATTCACCCCTCCACTTT.